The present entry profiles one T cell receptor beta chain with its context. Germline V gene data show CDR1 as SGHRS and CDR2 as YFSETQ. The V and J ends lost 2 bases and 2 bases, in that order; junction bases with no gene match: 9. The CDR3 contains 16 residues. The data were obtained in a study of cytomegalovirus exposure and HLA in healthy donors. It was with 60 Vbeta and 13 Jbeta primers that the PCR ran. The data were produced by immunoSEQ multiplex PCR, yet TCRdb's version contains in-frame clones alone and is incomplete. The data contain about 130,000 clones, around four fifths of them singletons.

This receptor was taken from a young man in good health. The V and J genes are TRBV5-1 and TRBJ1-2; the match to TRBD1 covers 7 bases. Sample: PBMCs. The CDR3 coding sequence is TGCGCCAGCAGCTTCACATCAGGAGGGGGCAACTATGGCTACACCTTC. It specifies CASSFTSGGGNYGYTF.